This T cell receptor (beta chain) was identified in a study of shared clonotypes between healthy human individuals. Study results and caveats: Sampling covered blood only; tissue repertoires likely differ.

A remark on this clone: Its antigen is unidentified.

None of the donors, who were healthy HIV-negative adults, had recently had acute infections or vaccinations. Using immunoSEQ multiplex PCR, the repertoire was profiled, and TCRdb retains in-frame clones only, with some absent. This sample yields more than 2,000,000 clones, of which about 92% are seen a single time; about 0.13% belongs to the top ten. This receptor was taken from a man aged 18 to 29 in good health. Input material: naive CD4+ T cells sorted from blood. Regarding subset: CD45RA+ positively selected.

CDR3 nucleotides: TGCGCCAGCAGCATCCGGACGGACGTCTATGGCTACACCTTC. As protein: CASSIRTDVYGYTF. V and J are TRBV5-1 and TRBJ1-2; D gene uncertain. V lost 4 bases, J lost 4 bases, and 14 bases lay in between. The germline V gene encodes CDR1 SGHRS and CDR2 YFSETQ. The CDR3 covers 14 residues.